The 14 T cell receptor beta chains below all came from one sample that was sequenced in a study of blood T cell repertoires in COVID-19. Clones were sequenced by immunoSEQ multiplex PCR, and TCRdb holds only the in-frame ones, with some missing. The table has about 380,000 clones, more than 65% seen once. The sample consisted of peripheral blood. The receptors stem from a human donor with acute or convalescent COVID-19. The donor label of this sample is uncertain.

The rearrangement uses TRBV3-1 (or the pseudogene TRBV3-2) and TRBJ1-1; a weak D match, TRBD1 (6 bases). Germline CDR1 reads LGHDT; CDR2 reads YNNKEL (reference sequence). The CDR3 covers 15 residues. The V gene lost 4 bases and the J gene lost 6 bases, with 18 bases spanning the gap. This chain's CDR3 is CASSRPGQKKAEAFF. For the CDR3, the DNA is TGTGCCAGCAGCCGACCGGGACAAAAAAAGGCTGAAGCTTTCTTT.

This rearrangement joins TRBV6-4 to TRBJ2-2; D is perhaps TRBD1 (5 bases). The CDR3 sequence is 15 residues long. V lost 3 bases to trimming and J lost 5 bases, with 13 bases between them. Germline CDR1 MRHNA, CDR2 SNTAGT. The CDR3 DNA follows: TGTGCCAGCAGTGAGGCAGGGTCCGGGACCGGGGAGCTGTTTTTT. Protein product: CASSEAGSGTGELFF.

The CDR3 sequence: CASSLGTGAPEQYF. CDR3 in DNA: TGTGCCAGCAGCCTCGGGACAGGGGCTCCCGAGCAGTACTTC. V and J are TRBV11-2 and TRBJ2-7; 10 bases agree with TRBD1. Germline V gives CDR1 SGHAT, CDR2 FQNNGV. The CDR3 has 14 amino acids. The V gene end was trimmed by 5 bases and the J gene end by 6 bases; junction bases not matched to a gene: 7. Complete variable domain (other parts from reference TRBV11-2 and TRBJ2-7): EAGVAQSPRYKIIEKRQSVAFWCNPISGHATLYWYQQILGQGPKLLIQFQNNGVVDDSQLPKDRFSAERLKGVDSTLKIQPAKLEDSAVYLCASSLGTGAPEQYFGPGTRLTVT.

This clone was counted a few times. The chain is built from TRBV18 and TRBJ1-5, with 12 bases identical to TRBD1. Unmatched junction bases numbered 6, after V lost 5 bases and J lost 7 bases. There are 15 residues in the CDR3. Germline V gene data show CDR1 as KGHSH and CDR2 as LQKENI. The CDR3 sequence is CASSAGQGAGQPQHF. CDR3 in DNA: TGTGCCAGCTCAGCGGGACAGGGGGCAGGACAGCCCCAGCATTTT.

The chain carries TRBV5-4 and TRBJ1-2, with 7 nucleotides matching TRBD1. Trimming took 4 bases from V and 8 from J; bases not matched to a gene: 14. CDR3 length equals 15 residues. CDR1 and CDR2 (germline): SGHNT, YYREEE (reference sequence). CDR3 coding DNA: TGTGCCAGCAGCACGAGGGACAGCGGACCGGTCGGCTACACCTTC. It translates to CASSTRDSGPVGYTF.

The rearrangement links TRBV28 to TRBJ1-2; 8 bases fit TRBD1. Germline V gene data show CDR1 as MDHEN and CDR2 as SYDVKM. The CDR3 consists of 13 residues. Germline trimming cut 5 bases from V and 3 bases from J; bases unmatched to any gene: 2. The CDR3 bases are TGTGCCAGCAGTATGGACAGGGACTATGGCTACACCTTC. Translation: CASSMDRDYGYTF.

V is TRBV15 and J is TRBJ2-1; D remains ambiguous. Germline V gene lookup returns CDR1 LNHNV and CDR2 YYDKDF (reference sequence). Trimming stripped 4 bases from V and 5 bases from J, with 6 bases between. CDR3 length: 12 residues. The CDR3 protein is CATSTLNNEQFF. Written as DNA, the CDR3 is TGTGCCACCAGCACCCTAAACAATGAGCAGTTCTTC.

The chain carries TRBV2 and TRBJ2-2; D may be TRBD1 (6 bases). V dropped 1 base and J dropped 0 bases, with 18 bases sitting between them. Germline V gene sequence: CDR1 SNHLY, CDR2 FYNNEI. This CDR3 spans 19 amino acids. The DNA of the CDR3 is TGTGCCAGCAGTGAAGGCACCGTCATCCGGACAGCGAACACCGGGGAGCTGTTTTTT. Its protein product is CASSEGTVIRTANTGELFF.

On this clone itself: Other DNA sequences in the same sample also yield this CDR3. The V gene is TRBV3-1 (or the pseudogene TRBV3-2), the J gene TRBJ1-1; weak D call: TRBD1 (5 bases). This CDR3 contains 15 residues. Trimming removed 3 bases from V and 1 base from J, with 12 bases in between. Germline CDR1 LGHDT, CDR2 YNNKEL (reference sequence). CDR3 bases: TGTGCCAGCAGCCAGATCGGACAAGCGAACACTGAAGCTTTCTTT. Protein product: CASSQIGQANTEAFF.

The chain is built from TRBV28 and TRBJ1-2; maybe TRBD1 (6 bases). V shed 3 bases and J shed 7 bases, with 9 bases lying between them. The germline CDR1 and CDR2 sequences are MDHEN and SYDVKM. The CDR3 has 12 amino acids. In DNA, the CDR3 is TGTGCCAGCAGTTTGGGACACGCTGGCTACACCTTC. It specifies CASSLGHAGYTF.

The V call is TRBV24-1, the J call TRBJ2-3; TRBD2 matches at 8 bases. This CDR3 has 18 amino acids. J was trimmed by 0 bases and V by 0 bases; bases with no gene match: 7. Per germline, CDR1 KGHDR and CDR2 SFDVKD. The CDR3 DNA follows: TGTGCCACCAGTGATTTGAATGCGGGAGGAACTAGCACAGATACGCAGTATTTT. Translating it yields CATSDLNAGGTSTDTQYF.

Comments on this clone: The sample has other DNA sequences that encode this CDR3 too. The V gene is TRBV12-3 or TRBV12-4, the J gene TRBJ1-5; a weak D match, TRBD1 (6 bases). V lost 6 bases to trimming and J lost 2 bases, with 8 bases between them. This CDR3 is built from 13 residues. CDR3 loop: CASRQGGNQPQHF. CDR3 DNA: TGTGCCAGCAGACAGGGAGGCAATCAGCCCCAGCATTTT.

The V call is TRBV7-8, the J call TRBJ2-5; the match to TRBD2 covers 14 bases. CDR1 and CDR2 (germline): SGHVS, FQNEAQ. The CDR3 covers 16 residues. J was trimmed by 3 bases and V by 4 bases; bases with no gene match: 4. DNA for the CDR3: TGTGCCAGCAGCTCCCTGGGACTAGCGGGAGAAGAGACCCAGTACTTC. Protein: CASSSLGLAGEETQYF.

V is TRBV5-5 and J is TRBJ1-3; 7 bases align to TRBD1. V lost 4 bases to trimming and J lost 0 bases; unmatched junction nucleotides: 7. Per germline, CDR1 SGHKS and CDR2 YYEKEE (reference sequence). There are 16 residues in the CDR3. The CDR3 region is CASSTQGTYSGNTIYF. For the CDR3, the DNA is TGTGCCAGCAGCACACAGGGGACTTACTCTGGAAACACCATATATTTT.